This T cell receptor (beta chain) was profiled in a study of cytomegalovirus exposure and HLA in healthy donors. General study results and limits: It was reported that the classifier diagnosed cytomegalovirus status with high specificity and sensitivity in both the original and validation cohorts.

Germline assignment: CDR1 ENHRY and CDR2 SYGVKD. The CDR3 covers 15 residues. V shed 0 bases and J shed 2 bases, with 10 bases lying between them. For this clone: The antigen remains undetermined.

Use of 60 Vbeta and 13 Jbeta primers characterized the PCR. Profiled with immunoSEQ multiplex PCR; TCRdb holds only in-frame clones, not every one. Among fewer than 150,000 clones listed, over 70% were seen once. The sequenced sample consisted of PBMCs. This rearrangement joins TRBV10-3 to TRBJ2-5; D not certain. The receptor was derived from a middle-aged woman in good health and CMV-seropositive. The CDR3 bases are TGTGCCATCAGTGAGTCCTTGTCCTTACAAGAGACCCAGTACTTC. As protein: CAISESLSLQETQYF.